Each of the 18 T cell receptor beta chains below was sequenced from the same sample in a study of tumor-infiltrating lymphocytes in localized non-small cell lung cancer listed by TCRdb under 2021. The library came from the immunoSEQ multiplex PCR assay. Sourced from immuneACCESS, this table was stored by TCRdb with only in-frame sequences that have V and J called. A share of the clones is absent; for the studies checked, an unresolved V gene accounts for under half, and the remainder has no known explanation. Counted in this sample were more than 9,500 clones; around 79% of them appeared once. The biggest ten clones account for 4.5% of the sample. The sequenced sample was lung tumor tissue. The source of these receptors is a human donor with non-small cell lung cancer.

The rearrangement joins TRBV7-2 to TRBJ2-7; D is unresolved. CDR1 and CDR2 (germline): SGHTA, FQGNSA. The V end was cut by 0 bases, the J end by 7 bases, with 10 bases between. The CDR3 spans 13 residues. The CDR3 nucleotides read TGTGCCAGCAGCTTAGCGACCGGGTTTGAGCAGTACTTC. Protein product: CASSLATGFEQYF.

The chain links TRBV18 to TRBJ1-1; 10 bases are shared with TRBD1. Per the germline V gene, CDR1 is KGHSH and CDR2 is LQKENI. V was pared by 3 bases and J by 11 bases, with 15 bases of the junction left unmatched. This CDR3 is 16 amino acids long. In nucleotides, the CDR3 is TGTGCCAGCTCACCCGGACAGGGGGGCACAACTAATCGCGCTTTCTTT. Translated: CASSPGQGGTTNRAFF.

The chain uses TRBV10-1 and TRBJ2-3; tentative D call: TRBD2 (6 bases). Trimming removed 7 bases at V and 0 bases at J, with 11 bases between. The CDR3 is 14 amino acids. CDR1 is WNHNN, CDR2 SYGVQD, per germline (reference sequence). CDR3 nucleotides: TGCGCCAGCACTCGGGGGACGAGCACAGATACGCAGTATTTT. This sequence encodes CASTRGTSTDTQYF.

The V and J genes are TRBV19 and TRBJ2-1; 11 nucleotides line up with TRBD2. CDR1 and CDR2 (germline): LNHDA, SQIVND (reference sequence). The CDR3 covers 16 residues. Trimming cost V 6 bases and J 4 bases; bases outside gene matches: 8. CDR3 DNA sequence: TGTGCCAGTAGATTTACTAGCGGGAGTCAATACAATGAGCAGTTCTTC. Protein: CASRFTSGSQYNEQFF.

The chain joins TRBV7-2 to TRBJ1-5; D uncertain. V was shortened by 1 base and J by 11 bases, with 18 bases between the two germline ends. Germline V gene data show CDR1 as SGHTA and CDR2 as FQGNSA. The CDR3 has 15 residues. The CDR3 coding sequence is TGTGCCAGCAGCTTAGATCTTGTTTACCGCGGAGCCCAGCATTTT. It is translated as CASSLDLVYRGAQHF.

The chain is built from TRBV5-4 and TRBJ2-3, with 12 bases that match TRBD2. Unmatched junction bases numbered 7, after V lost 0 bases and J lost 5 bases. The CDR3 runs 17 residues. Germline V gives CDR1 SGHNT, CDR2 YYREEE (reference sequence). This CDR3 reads CASSLGASGGAGDTQYF. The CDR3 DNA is TGTGCCAGCAGCTTGGGTGCTAGCGGGGGGGCCGGAGATACGCAGTATTTT.

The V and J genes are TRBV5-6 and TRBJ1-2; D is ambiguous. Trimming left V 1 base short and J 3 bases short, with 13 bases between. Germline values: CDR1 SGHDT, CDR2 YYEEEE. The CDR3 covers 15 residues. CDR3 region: CASSLSVGVDYGYTF. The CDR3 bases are TGTGCCAGCAGCTTGAGCGTTGGGGTTGACTATGGCTACACCTTC.

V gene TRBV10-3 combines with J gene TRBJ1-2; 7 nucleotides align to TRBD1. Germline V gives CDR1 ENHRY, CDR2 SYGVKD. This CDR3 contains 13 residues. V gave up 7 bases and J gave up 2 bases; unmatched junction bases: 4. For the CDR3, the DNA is TGTGCCATCACAACAGGGGTAAACTATGGCTACACCTTC. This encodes CAITTGVNYGYTF.

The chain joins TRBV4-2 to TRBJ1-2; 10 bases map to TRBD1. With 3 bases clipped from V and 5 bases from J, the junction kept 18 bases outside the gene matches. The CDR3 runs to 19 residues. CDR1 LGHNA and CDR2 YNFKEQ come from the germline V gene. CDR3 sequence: CASSQGLRQGARSDYGYTF. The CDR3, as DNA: TGTGCCAGCAGCCAGGGGCTTCGACAGGGGGCGCGGTCGGATTATGGCTACACCTTC.

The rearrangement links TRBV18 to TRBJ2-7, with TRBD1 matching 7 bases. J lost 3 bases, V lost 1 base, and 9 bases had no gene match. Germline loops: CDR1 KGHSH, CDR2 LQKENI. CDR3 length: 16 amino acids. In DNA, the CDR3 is TGTGCCAGCTCACCACGTTCGACGGGACAGAACTACGAGCAGTACTTC. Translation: CASSPRSTGQNYEQYF. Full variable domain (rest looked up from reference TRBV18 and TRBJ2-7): NAGVMQNPRHLVRRRGQEARLRCSPMKGHSHVYWYRQLPEEGLKFMVYLQKENIIDESGMPKERFSAEFPKEGPSILRIQQVVRGDSAAYFCASSPRSTGQNYEQYFGPGTRLTVT.

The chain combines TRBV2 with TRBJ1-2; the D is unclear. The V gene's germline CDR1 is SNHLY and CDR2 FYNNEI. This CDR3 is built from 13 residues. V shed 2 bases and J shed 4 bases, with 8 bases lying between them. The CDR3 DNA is TGTGCCAGCAGTGAACGAACAGCCTATGGCTACACCTTC. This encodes CASSERTAYGYTF.

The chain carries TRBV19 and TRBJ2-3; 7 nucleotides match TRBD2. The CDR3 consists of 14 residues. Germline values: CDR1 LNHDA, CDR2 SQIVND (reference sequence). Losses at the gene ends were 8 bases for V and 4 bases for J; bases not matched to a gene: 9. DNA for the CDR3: TGTGCCAGTGGGAGGGGAGAGTTCGCAGATACGCAGTATTTT. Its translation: CASGRGEFADTQYF.

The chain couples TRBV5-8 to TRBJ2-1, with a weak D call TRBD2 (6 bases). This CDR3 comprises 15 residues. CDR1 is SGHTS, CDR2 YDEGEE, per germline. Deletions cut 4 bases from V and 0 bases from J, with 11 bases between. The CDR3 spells CASSTRDFSYNEQFF. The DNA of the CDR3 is TGTGCCAGCAGCACCCGGGACTTCTCCTACAATGAGCAGTTCTTC.

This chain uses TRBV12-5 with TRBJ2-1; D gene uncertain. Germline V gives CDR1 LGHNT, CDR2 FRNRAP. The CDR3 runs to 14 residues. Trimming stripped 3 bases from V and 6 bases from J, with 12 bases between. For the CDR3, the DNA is TGTGCTAGTGGTTTTTCTTCCAGCACCAATGAGCAGTTCTTC. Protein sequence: CASGFSSSTNEQFF.

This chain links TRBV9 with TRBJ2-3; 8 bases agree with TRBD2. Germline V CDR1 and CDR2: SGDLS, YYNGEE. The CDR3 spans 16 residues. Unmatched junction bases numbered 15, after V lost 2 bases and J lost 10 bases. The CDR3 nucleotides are TGTGCCAGCAGCGTCGAGGGGCGGGGGGCCGAGGACCCGCAGTATTTT. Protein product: CASSVEGRGAEDPQYF.

This CDR3 is CASAREFGNEQFF. CDR3 bases: TGTGCCAGCGCCCGGGAGTTCGGTAATGAGCAGTTCTTC. The rearrangement uses TRBV7-2 and TRBJ2-1; a weak D match, TRBD2 (6 bases). Germline V gene sequence: CDR1 SGHTA, CDR2 FQGNSA. This CDR3 comprises 13 residues. Trimming pared 8 bases from V and 7 bases from J, leaving 15 bases between.

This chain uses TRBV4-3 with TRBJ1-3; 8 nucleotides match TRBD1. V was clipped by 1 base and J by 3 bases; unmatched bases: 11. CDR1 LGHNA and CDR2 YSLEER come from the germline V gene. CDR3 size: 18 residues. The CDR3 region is CASSQGVRAGGFGNTIYF. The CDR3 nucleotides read TGCGCCAGCAGCCAAGGTGTTCGGGCAGGGGGCTTTGGAAACACCATATATTTT.

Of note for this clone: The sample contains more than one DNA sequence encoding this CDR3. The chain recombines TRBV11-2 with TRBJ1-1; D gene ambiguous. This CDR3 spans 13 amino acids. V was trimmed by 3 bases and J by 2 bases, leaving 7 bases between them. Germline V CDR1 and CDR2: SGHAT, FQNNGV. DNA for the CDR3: TGTGCCAGCAGCTTTGGACGTAACACTGAAGCTTTCTTT. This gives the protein CASSFGRNTEAFF. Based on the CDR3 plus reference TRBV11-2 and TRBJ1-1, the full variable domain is EAGVAQSPRYKIIEKRQSVAFWCNPISGHATLYWYQQILGQGPKLLIQFQNNGVVDDSQLPKDRFSAERLKGVDSTLKIQPAKLEDSAVYLCASSFGRNTEAFFGQGTRLTVV.